This paragraph reports one T cell receptor (beta chain). Only cases whose brain tissue showed the highest T cell transcript signatures were sequenced. The data originate from a study of brain T cells in children with intractable seizures. The V gene lost 5 bases and the J gene lost 2 bases, with 7 bases spanning the gap. CDR3 length equals 13 residues. Germline V gene sequence: CDR1 LGHNT, CDR2 FRNRAP. Method: immunoSEQ multiplex PCR; TCRdb's copy keeps in-frame clones and lacks some. The sample holds about 64,000 clones; more than 95% are singletons and the top ten take roughly 0.38%. Sequences were derived from peripheral blood, sampled at surgery. The sequence derives from a boy younger than two with focal cortical dysplasia and intractable seizures. The chain couples TRBV12-5 to TRBJ2-1, with TRBD2 as a possible D gene (5 bases). CDR3: CASGTGTYNEQFF. In nucleotides, the CDR3 is TGTGCTAGTGGTACGGGGACCTACAATGAGCAGTTCTTC.